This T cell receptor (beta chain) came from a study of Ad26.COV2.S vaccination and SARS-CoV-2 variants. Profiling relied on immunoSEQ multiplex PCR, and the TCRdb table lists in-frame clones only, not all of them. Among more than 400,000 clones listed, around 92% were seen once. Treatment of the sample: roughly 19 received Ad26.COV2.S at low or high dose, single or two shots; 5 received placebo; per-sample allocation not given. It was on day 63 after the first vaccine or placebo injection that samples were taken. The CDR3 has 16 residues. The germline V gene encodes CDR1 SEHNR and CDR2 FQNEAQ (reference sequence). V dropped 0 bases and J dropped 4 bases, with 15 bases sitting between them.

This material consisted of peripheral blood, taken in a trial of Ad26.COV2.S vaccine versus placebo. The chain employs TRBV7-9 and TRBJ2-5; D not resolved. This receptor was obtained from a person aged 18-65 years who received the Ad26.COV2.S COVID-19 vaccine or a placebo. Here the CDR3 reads CASSLARQPTGETQYF. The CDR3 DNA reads TGTGCCAGCAGCTTAGCGAGGCAGCCTACGGGAGAGACCCAGTACTTC.